This TCR beta chain was found in a study of cytomegalovirus exposure and HLA in healthy donors. The PCR had 60 Vbeta and 13 Jbeta primers. Assay used: immunoSEQ multiplex PCR; TCRdb lists only in-frame clones, some missing. The sample contains over 110,000 clones, about three quarters of which appear only once. Sample: PBMCs. This TCR was recovered from a male donor in good health and CMV-seropositive.

CDR3 DNA: TGTGCCAGCAGCCTGAGGACAGGGGGTTCAGATGGCTACACCTTC. It translates to CASSLRTGGSDGYTF. The chain carries TRBV14 and TRBJ1-2, with 10 nucleotides matching TRBD1. There are 15 residues in the CDR3. Germline V CDR1 and CDR2: SGHDN, FVKESK. V trimming: 4 bases; J trimming: 6 bases; junction bases outside the gene matches: 8.